A selection of T cell receptor beta chains follows, all from one sample in a study of cytomegalovirus exposure and HLA in healthy donors. Clones were sequenced by immunoSEQ multiplex PCR, and TCRdb holds only the in-frame ones, with some missing. The table includes fewer than 200,000 clones, about 88% detected once. Sequenced: PBMCs. The receptors stem from a girl younger than two in good health and CMV-seronegative. Both conserved end residues are part of each CDR3. Each record gives: J gene, V gene, D gene, clone size, CDR3 DNA, CDR3 protein. D genes are given only for firm matches. Clone size is shown for a subset of rows, as once, few, many or a class of expanded clone.

>TRBJ2-1|TRBV5-1|NA|NA
TGCGCCAGCAGCTTGGAGACTACCTACAATGAGCAGTTCTTC
CASSLETTYNEQFF
>TRBJ2-5|TRBV5-4|NA|NA
TGTGCCAGCAGCTTTCGGACAGATTTTCAAGAGACCCAGTACTTC
CASSFRTDFQETQYF
>TRBJ2-3|TRBV4-1|NA|NA
TGCGCCAGCAGCCAAGCGAACTTGGTGAGCACAGATACGCAGTATTTT
CASSQANLVSTDTQYF
>TRBJ2-1|TRBV18|TRBD2|NA
TGTGCCAGCTCACTCTTTTCGAGCGGGAGTGGGAATGAGCAGTTCTTC
CASSLFSSGSGNEQFF
>TRBJ1-1|TRBV21-1|NA|NA
TGTGCCAGCAGTAATACCCAGGGGAACACTGAAGCTTTCTTT
CASSNTQGNTEAFF
>TRBJ1-3|TRBV2|NA|NA
TGTGCCAGCAGTGAAGCGTATTATTTTGGAAACACCATATATTTT
CASSEAYYFGNTIYF
>TRBJ2-2|TRBV4-2|NA|once
TGTGCCAGCAGCCCAACCGCTGGGCAGTCCACCGGGGAGCTGTTTTTT
CASSPTAGQSTGELFF
>TRBJ2-7|TRBV5-1|TRBD1|NA
TGCGCCAGCAGCTTGGTTGGGACAGGTTCGTACGAGCAGTACTTC
CASSLVGTGSYEQYF
>TRBJ2-7|TRBV4-2|NA|NA
TGTGCCAGCAGCCAAGGACAGCACTACGAGCAGTACTTC
CASSQGQHYEQYF
>TRBJ2-1|TRBV5-1|NA|NA
TGCGCCAGCAGCTTGCTTCCTAGCTCCTACAATGAGCAGTTCTTC
CASSLLPSSYNEQFF
>TRBJ2-2|TRBV7-9|NA|NA
TGTTCCAGCAGCTTCACCCGATTCGGTTTGAGCACCGGGGAGCTGTTTTTT
CSSSFTRFGLSTGELFF
>TRBJ2-1|TRBV30|TRBD1|NA
TGTGCCTGGTCACGGACAGGGGGGGTCAATGAGCAGTTCTTC
CAWSRTGGVNEQFF
>TRBJ1-6|TRBV6-1|TRBD1|NA
TGTGCCAGCACCCCGTCAGGGGGGCTTGAGGCCCTCCACTTT
CASTPSGGLEALHF
>TRBJ2-7|TRBV19|NA|NA
TGTGCCAGTATACCACAGGGCCCCTACGAGCAGTACTTC
CASIPQGPYEQYF
>TRBJ1-5|TRBV18|NA|once
TGTGCCAGCTCACCAGTGAGTGGGCTGGATCTATCACCCCAGCATTTT
CASSPVSGLDLSPQHF
>TRBJ1-2|TRBV7-9|TRBD1|NA
TGTGCCAGCAGCTTAAGGGACAGGCTTATCGGCGGCTACACCTTC
CASSLRDRLIGGYTF
>TRBJ2-2|TRBV7-6|NA|NA
TGTGCCAGCAGCTTAGTGTTACAGGACACCGGGGAGCTGTTTTTT
CASSLVLQDTGELFF
>TRBJ2-1|TRBV10-1|NA|NA
TGCGCCAGCAGTGAGTCCCTAGGGACTCCGAGCTCCTACAATGAGCAGTTCTTC
CASSESLGTPSSYNEQFF
>TRBJ2-1|TRBV4-2|NA|NA
TGTGCCAGCAGCCACGACAATGAGCAGTTCTTC
CASSHDNEQFF
>TRBJ1-2|TRBV4-3|NA|NA
TGCGCCAGCAGCCAACAGGGCGATCTACCTAACTATGGCTACACCTTC
CASSQQGDLPNYGYTF
>TRBJ2-5|TRBV11-2|NA|NA
TGTGCCAGCAGCTTCAGACAGAGTCTAAACCAAGAGACCCAGTACTTC
CASSFRQSLNQETQYF
>TRBJ2-3|TRBV19|TRBD1|NA
TGTGCCAGTAGTATTCTTAGGACAGGAAGGGCAGATACGCAGTATTTT
CASSILRTGRADTQYF
>TRBJ2-1|TRBV5-5|NA|NA
TGTGCCAGCAGCTTGGCCCGAACTCCCTACGCCGGTCACAATGAGCAGTTCTTC
CASSLARTPYAGHNEQFF
>TRBJ2-7|TRBV6-5|NA|NA
TGTGCCAGCAGTTCCTTGACTGGTACCTACGAGCAGTACTTC
CASSSLTGTYEQYF
>TRBJ2-7|TRBV20-1|TRBD2|once
TGCAGTGCTAGACTAGCGGAGGAGCAGTACTTC
CSARLAEEQYF
>TRBJ2-7|TRBV18|NA|NA
TGTGCCAGCTCACCCACCCGAGGACAGCCTTACGAGCAGTACTTC
CASSPTRGQPYEQYF
>TRBJ2-7|TRBV11-2|TRBD2|NA
TGTGCCAGCAGCTGCCGACTAGCGGGAGTGTCCGCCTCCTACGAGCAGTACTTC
CASSCRLAGVSASYEQYF
>TRBJ1-5|TRBV7-2|TRBD1|NA
TGTGCCAGCAGCCTAACAGGGGACCTCAATCAGCCCCAGCATTTT
CASSLTGDLNQPQHF
>TRBJ2-7|TRBV7-8|TRBD2|NA
TGTGCCAGCACGGGACTAGCACTAAACTCCTACGAGCAGTACTTC
CASTGLALNSYEQYF
>TRBJ2-5|TRBV5-1|NA|NA
TGCGCCAGCAGCGACAGCGCCGGAACGGGGACCCAGTACTTC
CASSDSAGTGTQYF
>TRBJ2-3|TRBV30|TRBD1|once
TGTGCCTGGAGTGGAGGACAGGGCCCAGATACGCAGTATTTT
CAWSGGQGPDTQYF
>TRBJ2-2|TRBV7-8|TRBD2|NA
TGTGCCAGCAGCTTAGTAGCGGGTAACACCGGGGAGCTGTTTTTT
CASSLVAGNTGELFF
>TRBJ2-7|TRBV5-1|TRBD2|NA
TGCGCCAGCAGCTGGCGAATGGAGGGACTAGCGGGGGCCTACGAGCAGTACTTC
CASSWRMEGLAGAYEQYF
>TRBJ1-6|TRBV27|NA|NA
TGTGCCAGCAGTTCGAGCTCCTATAATTCACCCCTCCACTTT
CASSSSSYNSPLHF
>TRBJ1-2|TRBV5-4|TRBD1|few
TGTGCCAGCAGCCCCATTGACAGGGATAATGGCTACACCTTC
CASSPIDRDNGYTF
>TRBJ2-7|TRBV14|NA|NA
TGTGCCAGCAGCCAAGATAATGTCCCAGCCTACGAGCAGTACTTC
CASSQDNVPAYEQYF
>TRBJ2-7|TRBV6-5|TRBD2|NA
TGTGCCAGCAGCCAGACCTCGAGACTAGCTGGCGAGCAGTACTTC
CASSQTSRLAGEQYF